The rows below give T cell receptor beta chains drawn from one sample of a study of beta chain features in type 1 diabetes. Clones were read by immunoSEQ multiplex PCR, and TCRdb kept only the in-frame ones, dropping some. The sample lists just over 150,000 clones, 8.5% to 14% occurring once. Sample: central memory CD4+ T cells from blood. Receptors originate from a man aged 18 to 30 in good health. Both conserved end residues are part of each CDR3. D genes are given only for firm matches. Where a row states a size, it is once, few, many or the class of an expanded clone; other rows omit it.

J gene,CDR3 length,clone size,D gene,V gene,CDR3 DNA,CDR3 protein
TRBJ2-1,18,-,TRBD2,TRBV5-6,TGTGCCAGCAGCTTTCGACTAGCGGTATCCTGGAATCCTAATGAGCAGTTCTTC,CASSFRLAVSWNPNEQFF
TRBJ2-1,16,few,-,TRBV6-6,TGTGCCAGCATCCGGGGATTTCCCAGCTCCTACAATGAGCAGTTCTTC,CASIRGFPSSYNEQFF
TRBJ1-6,13,-,-,TRBV5-1,TGCGCCAGCGGTTATGGGAATAATTCACCCCTCCACTTT,CASGYGNNSPLHF
TRBJ2-1,15,many,-,TRBV7-2,TGTGCCAGCAGCTTACGGGCGGACGGGTACAATGAGCAGTTCTTC,CASSLRADGYNEQFF
TRBJ2-3,14,-,-,TRBV7-2,TGTGCCAGCAGCTTAGAGATGGCCACAGATACGCAGTATTTT,CASSLEMATDTQYF
TRBJ2-1,15,few,-,TRBV19,TGTGCCAGTATTAAGAAGGGGAGCTCCTACAATGAGCAGTTCTTC,CASIKKGSSYNEQFF
TRBJ1-5,14,few,TRBD1,TRBV29-1,TGCAGCGTTAGGGGGACGACAGGGGACCAGCCCCAGCATTTT,CSVRGTTGDQPQHF
TRBJ2-5,13,-,-,TRBV7-7,TGTGCTAGCAGCTTGGCCCAATCAGAGACCCAGTACTTC,CASSLAQSETQYF
TRBJ1-2,12,-,-,TRBV9,TGTGCCAGCAGCGTTGGACCAAATGGCTACACCTTC,CASSVGPNGYTF
TRBJ1-1,14,-,-,TRBV6-5,TGTGCCAGCATCTCATCCGGGGTAGTTACTGAAGCTTTCTTT,CASISSGVVTEAFF
TRBJ2-1,16,-,TRBD1,TRBV19,TGTGCCAGTAGTAACTATAGGACAGGGGCCTACAATGAGCAGTTCTTC,CASSNYRTGAYNEQFF
TRBJ1-2,14,few,-,TRBV28,TGTGCCAGCAGTCCCCAGGGAACCAACTATGGCTACACCTTC,CASSPQGTNYGYTF
TRBJ1-1,13,few,-,TRBV27,TGTGCCAGCAGTTTAGGCGGGAGCACTGAAGCTTTCTTT,CASSLGGSTEAFF
TRBJ2-5,13,few,-,TRBV19,TGTGCCAGTAGTATCCGCGGTCAAGAGACCCAGTACTTC,CASSIRGQETQYF
TRBJ1-5,13,-,TRBD1,TRBV2,TGTGCCAGCAGTGGACAGGGCAGTCAGCCCCAGCATTTT,CASSGQGSQPQHF
TRBJ2-5,15,-,TRBD1,TRBV7-2,TGTGCCAGCAGCTTCGGCAGGGGGCGCGAAGAGACCCAGTACTTC,CASSFGRGREETQYF
TRBJ1-6,13,few,-,TRBV6-5,TGTGCCAGCAGTTACAGGTTGAATTCACCCCTCCACTTT,CASSYRLNSPLHF
TRBJ1-2,13,-,-,TRBV4-2,TGTGCCAGCAACCTCTTTGGGGCTTACGGCTACACCTTC,CASNLFGAYGYTF
TRBJ2-1,14,-,TRBD2,TRBV18,TGTGCCAGCTCACCGCCTAGCGGGTTGGCTGAGCAGTTCTTC,CASSPPSGLAEQFF
TRBJ2-3,17,-,-,TRBV4-2,TGTGCCAGCAGCCAAGAAGGGTCAACGGGAAGCACAGATACGCAGTATTTT,CASSQEGSTGSTDTQYF
TRBJ2-7,13,few,-,TRBV28,TGTGCCAGCAGTTTATCCCGGTTTGGAGGGCAGTACTTC,CASSLSRFGGQYF
TRBJ2-3,16,-,-,TRBV14,TGTGCCAGCAGCCAGGGGTGGAGAAAGAACACAGATACGCAGTATTTT,CASSQGWRKNTDTQYF
TRBJ2-1,15,many,TRBD2,TRBV7-3,TGTGCCAGCAGCTCCAGAGGACTAGCGGGCAATGAGCAGTTCTTC,CASSSRGLAGNEQFF
TRBJ1-4,16,-,TRBD1,TRBV6-5,TGTGCCAGCAGTTACAGGACAGGGGGCGCCGGTGAAAAACTGTTTTTT,CASSYRTGGAGEKLFF
TRBJ2-7,16,many,-,TRBV28,TGTGCCAGCAGTTTAACGTTTAGCGGCAGAGTGGGGGAGCAGTACTTC,CASSLTFSGRVGEQYF
TRBJ2-7,14,-,TRBD1,TRBV15,TGTGCCACCAGCAGAGAGACAGGGCCCTACGAGCAGTACTTC,CATSRETGPYEQYF
TRBJ2-1,15,few,TRBD1,TRBV25-1,TGTGCCAGCACCCTAGACAGGGGATGGGGCAATGAGCAGTTCTTC,CASTLDRGWGNEQFF
TRBJ2-4,17,few,-,TRBV7-9,TGTGCCAGCGCTAAATGGACTGGCCAGATAATACAAAACATTCAGTACTTC,CASAKWTGQIIQNIQYF
TRBJ2-7,16,-,TRBD1,TRBV4-3,TGCGCCAGCAGCCAAGAATTGGGGACAGAGTCCTACGAGCAGTACTTC,CASSQELGTESYEQYF
TRBJ2-5,14,few,-,TRBV27,TGTGCCAGCAGTTTGATCCACAGGGAAGAGACCCAGTACTTC,CASSLIHREETQYF
TRBJ2-2,15,-,-,TRBV5-4,TGTGCCAGCAGCTTGGCCGGAGCCCTCGGCGGGGAGCTGTTTTTT,CASSLAGALGGELFF
TRBJ2-7,16,-,-,TRBV9,TGTGCCAGCAGCGGAGGAGGAGGGGGCGCACGGAACGAGCAGTACTTC,CASSGGGGGARNEQYF
TRBJ1-1,14,-,TRBD1,TRBV5-1,TGCGCCAGCAGACCGGGACAGGAGAACACTGAAGCTTTCTTT,CASRPGQENTEAFF
TRBJ1-2,14,-,-,TRBV29-1,TGCAGCGTTGAAAAGGGGTTCGTGGGCTATGGCTACACCTTC,CSVEKGFVGYGYTF
TRBJ2-5,15,few,-,TRBV7-2,TGTGCCAGCAGCGCCCTAGGGATGGTAAGCGGGTTCCGGTACTTC,CASSALGMVSGFRYF
TRBJ2-7,14,few,-,TRBV5-6,TGTGCCAGCAGCCCCAACGGGCATTCCTACGAGCAGTACTTC,CASSPNGHSYEQYF
TRBJ1-2,12,-,-,TRBV5-6,TGTGCCAGCAGCACTACGAGTTATGGCTACACCTTC,CASSTTSYGYTF
TRBJ1-1,14,-,TRBD1,TRBV7-2,TGTGCCAGCAGCCAGGGACAGGGGAGGGCTGAAGCTTTCTTT,CASSQGQGRAEAFF
TRBJ2-7,12,-,TRBD1,TRBV2,TGTGCCAGCATCAGGGGGCCTGGGGAGCAGTACTTC,CASIRGPGEQYF
TRBJ1-6,14,-,-,TRBV7-9,TGTGCCAGCAGCGTAGAGGGGGATCGGTCACCCCTCCACTTT,CASSVEGDRSPLHF
TRBJ1-1,12,few,-,TRBV5-6,TGTGCCAGCAGCAGATTATCGGTGGAAGCTTTCTTT,CASSRLSVEAFF
TRBJ2-7,13,-,-,TRBV9,TGTGCCAGCAGCGTAGGACCCTCCTACGAGCAGTACTTC,CASSVGPSYEQYF
TRBJ2-6,11,-,-,TRBV6-6,TGTGCCAGCAATCGGGCCAACGTCCTGACTTTC,CASNRANVLTF
TRBJ2-7,17,few,TRBD2,TRBV29-1,TGCAGCGTTGTGCCGGGACTAGCGTCTCAGGGGGGCTACGAGCAGTACTTC,CSVVPGLASQGGYEQYF
TRBJ2-1,16,few,-,TRBV7-9,TGTGCCAGCAGCTCTCTTCCAAGTATCCAGGACAATGAGCAGTTCTTC,CASSSLPSIQDNEQFF
TRBJ2-1,14,few,-,TRBV7-6,TGTGCCAGCAGCCGCGGGACAGTCAGTACTGAGCAGTTCTTC,CASSRGTVSTEQFF
TRBJ2-1,11,-,-,TRBV9,TGTGCCAGCAGCTCTGACCACGAGCAGTTCTTC,CASSSDHEQFF
TRBJ1-5,13,-,-,TRBV5-1,TGCGCCAGCAGCTTGAATACCAATCAGCCCCAGCATTTT,CASSLNTNQPQHF
TRBJ2-6,15,-,-,TRBV29-1,TGCAGCGTTGACGATCCCAGCTCTGGGGCCAACGTCCTGACTTTC,CSVDDPSSGANVLTF